This TCR beta chain was sequenced for a study of cytomegalovirus exposure and HLA in healthy donors. To note about this clone: Its antigen is currently unknown.

V was shortened by 1 base and J by 4 bases, with 14 bases between the two germline ends. The CDR3 is 15 residues long. CDR1 and CDR2 (germline): LGHNT, FRNRAP. Whole-study results and caveats: In vitro assays verified that three CMV-associated chains recognized CMV antigens specifically. High sensitivity and specificity were reportedly achieved when the classifier diagnosed cytomegalovirus status. The authors listed around 150 TCR beta chains as cytomegalovirus-associated.

The data were produced by immunoSEQ multiplex PCR, yet TCRdb's version contains in-frame clones alone and is incomplete. Of some 40,000 clones listed, 85% to 95% are singletons. The sample taken for sequencing was PBMCs. The chain recombines TRBV12-5 with TRBJ2-7; TRBD1 might be the D (6 bases). This TCR was recovered from a man between 18 and 35 years old in good health and CMV-seronegative. The CDR3 loop is CASGLASSRGYEQYF. The CDR3 DNA is TGTGCTAGTGGTTTGGCCTCTTCTAGGGGGTACGAGCAGTACTTC.